This T cell receptor beta chain was sequenced during a study of Ad26.COV2.S vaccination and SARS-CoV-2 variants. Trimming pared 4 bases from V and 0 bases from J, leaving 13 bases between. From germline, CDR1 is SGDLS and CDR2 YYNGEE. The CDR3 covers 15 residues. As regards this clone: Its specificity is not known.

This table comes from immunoSEQ multiplex PCR, and its TCRdb copy is limited to in-frame clones, with some not included. Of hundreds of thousands of clones listed, about four fifths are singletons. Treatment meaning: around 19 received Ad26.COV2.S at low or high dose, single or two shots; 5 received placebo; per-sample allocation not given. Collection of the samples took place on day 63 after the first injection of vaccine or placebo. An Ad26 vector that expressed Wuhan-strain SARS-CoV-2 spike constituted the vaccine. The study's findings and limits: Breadth, reportedly substantial, characterized the spike-specific CD8+ and CD4+ T cell responses after vaccination.

The sample was peripheral blood, taken in a trial of Ad26.COV2.S vaccine versus placebo. The chain joins TRBV9 to TRBJ1-2; the D is unclear. The sequence came from a person between 18 and 60 years old who received the Ad26.COV2.S COVID-19 vaccine or a placebo. The CDR3 protein is CASSSHRGSNYGYTF. For the CDR3, the DNA is TGTGCCAGCAGCTCCCACAGAGGTTCTAACTATGGCTACACCTTC.